These T cell receptor beta chains were read from a single sample in a study of response to subunit inactivated influenza vaccine. MiXCR, run by TCRdb on the RT-PCR reads, gives a single entry per CDR3 protein. In the table there are about 180,000 distinct CDR3 sequences, about 10% of which are singletons. This material consisted of non-naive T cells sorted from PBMCs, taken on the day of vaccination. All receptors derive from a man aged 50-60 years who received an inactivated influenza vaccine. CDR3s include the opening cysteine and the closing phenylalanine or tryptophan. The order of the fields is clone size, D gene, J gene, V gene, CDR3 protein, CDR3 DNA. The D gene is left open where the match is weak. Expanded clones are given a class, and other clones once, few, many or no size at all.

many	-	TRBJ2-1	TRBV9	CASSGGQRSYNEQFF	TGTGCCAGCAGCGGAGGACAGCGTTCCTACAATGAGCAGTTCTTC
many	TRBD1	TRBJ2-3	TRBV11-1	CASSLGRDRVTDTQYF	TGTGCCAGCAGCCTGGGCCGGGACAGGGTCACAGATACGCAGTATTTT
few	TRBD1	TRBJ2-7	TRBV19	CARTSCQGALTYEQYF	TGTGCCAGGACTTCGTGTCAGGGGGCATTAACCTACGAGCAGTACTTC
few	TRBD2	TRBJ2-7	TRBV12-3/TRBV12-4	CASSTLAGASNEQYF	TGTGCCAGCAGTACGCTAGCGGGAGCCAGCAACGAGCAGTACTTC
few	-	TRBJ2-7	TRBV4-1	CASSHPRANEQYF	TGCGCCAGCAGCCATCCGAGAGCAAACGAGCAGTACTTC
-	-	TRBJ2-7	TRBV10-3	CAISGTSDLPSYEQYF	TGTGCCATCAGTGGGACATCCGATCTACCTTCCTACGAGCAGTACTTC
many	-	TRBJ2-1	TRBV30	CAWSVSSVEQFF	TGTGCCTGGAGTGTAAGTAGTGTTGAGCAGTTCTTC
-	-	TRBJ1-2	TRBV30	CAWSDFRAGYTF	TGTGCCTGGAGTGATTTCCGGGCCGGCTACACCTTC
-	-	TRBJ2-6	TRBV4-1	CASSQGPGVGANVLTF	TGCGCCAGCAGCCAAGGACCAGGGGTTGGGGCCAACGTCCTGACTTTC
many	-	TRBJ2-7	TRBV12-3/TRBV12-4	CASSLIRSYEQYF	TGTGCCAGCAGTTTAATTCGGTCCTACGAGCAGTACTTC
-	TRBD1	TRBJ1-1	TRBV4-1	CDSSQALAVTGGRAEAFF	TGCGACAGCAGCCAAGCTTTGGCCGTGACAGGGGGCCGTGCTGAAGCTTTCTTT
many	-	TRBJ2-1	TRBV30	CACAPNDYNEQFF	TGTGCCTGTGCTCCAAACGACTACAATGAGCAGTTCTTC
many	-	TRBJ2-2	TRBV5-6	CASSSTTVRTGELFF	TGTGCCAGCAGCTCGACCACGGTTCGCACCGGGGAGCTGTTTTTT
medium-sized	TRBD2	TRBJ2-1	TRBV7-9	CASSPPSGSDNEQFF	TGTGCCAGCAGCCCTCCTAGCGGGAGCGACAATGAGCAGTTCTTC
-	TRBD1	TRBJ2-4	TRBV28	CASSHRGRQNIQYF	TGTGCCAGCAGTCACAGGGGGCGCCAAAACATTCAGTACTTC
-	-	TRBJ1-2	TRBV7-8	CASSLEARGSYGYTF	TGTGCCAGCAGCTTAGAGGCGAGGGGGTCCTATGGCTACACCTTC
few	-	TRBJ2-1	TRBV20-1	CSARAYTSLVSEQFF	TGCAGTGCTAGAGCATATACTTCCCTGGTCTCTGAGCAGTTCTTC
few	TRBD1	TRBJ1-1	TRBV27	CASSLMTGGQAFF	TGTGCCAGCAGTTTAATGACAGGGGGCCAAGCTTTCTTT
-	TRBD1	TRBJ1-2	TRBV20-1	CSAWTGTPNYGYTF	TGCAGTGCTTGGACAGGGACTCCTAACTATGGCTACACCTTC
-	-	TRBJ1-5	TRBV6-5	CASSYSQRTQPQHF	TGTGCCAGCAGTTACTCCCAACGGACCCAGCCCCAGCATTTT